This T cell receptor beta chain was retrieved from a study of T cells in Graves' hyperthyroidism and ophthalmopathy. V dropped 2 bases and J dropped 4; count of bases not matched to a gene: 4. This CDR3 comprises 14 residues. Germline V gene data show CDR1 as DFQATT and CDR2 as SNEGSKA (reference sequence). The study, taken as a whole, reports: Also found in blood were most expanded thyroid clonotypes above 0.001. Before onset, by a median of about seven months, the model predicted ophthalmopathy.

About this clonotype itself: Its target is unknown.

Amplification targeted TCR beta CDR3 regions from RNA transcripts. Researchers ran a first-round RT-PCR on the TCR CDR3 using the HTBI primer set. TCRdb re-called the multiplex PCR reads with MiXCR, one entry per CDR3 protein. The sample has around 340,000 distinct CDR3 sequences, 21% seen once. Clinical symptoms, serum thyroxine, TRAb, thyroid ultrasound and orbital computed tomography established diagnosis. From more than 9.5 ml of fresh peripheral blood, PBMCs were isolated. Sequencing was carried out using blood. The receptor comes from a woman aged 45-65 years with Graves' hyperthyroidism. The V call is TRBV20-1, the J call TRBJ2-3; TRBD2 aligns across 9 bases. The CDR3 protein is CSARRLAGSDTQYF. The CDR3 nucleotides read TGCAGTGCTAGAAGGCTAGCGGGATCAGATACGCAGTATTTT.